Each of the 25 T cell receptor beta chains below was sequenced from the same sample in a study of molecular identifiers for immune sequencing clone quantification. Using its own MiXCR run on the PCR reads, TCRdb lists one record per CDR3 protein. Among about 630,000 distinct CDR3 sequences listed, approximately 24% were seen once. Sequencing input: naive CD8+ T cells from blood, with Jurkat cell RNA spiked in. Subset defined: FACS-sorted CD8+CD4-CCR7+CD45RA+ naive T cells. The source is a human donor in good health. Some libraries in this study had Jurkat cell RNA spiked in.

Ten or more counts support this clonotype. The gene calls are TRBV27 and TRBJ1-6, with D possibly being TRBD1 (5 bases). The CDR3 has 14 amino acids. Germline V gene sequence: CDR1 MNHEY, CDR2 SMNVEV (reference sequence). Trimming removed 5 bases from V and 7 bases from J, with 12 bases in between. In nucleotides, the CDR3 is TGTGCCAGCAGTCCGGGTCGGGGCAATTCACCCCTCCACTTT. Translating it yields CASSPGRGNSPLHF.

This chain joins TRBV13 and TRBJ2-3; TRBD2 aligns across 12 bases. The germline CDR1 and CDR2 sequences are PRHDT and FYEKMQ (reference sequence). The CDR3 sequence is 16 residues long. After removal of 4 bases from V and 2 bases from J, the junction contained 4 bases not matched to a gene. CDR3 nucleotide sequence: TGTGCCAGCAGCTCTAGCGGGGGGGCCGCCACAGATACGCAGTATTTT. Translated: CASSSSGGAATDTQYF.

The rearrangement links TRBV4-3 to TRBJ2-5; TRBD2 agrees at 7 bases. The V segment lost 0 bases and the J segment 3 bases; nucleotides outside the gene matches: 7. Germline V gene lookup returns CDR1 LGHNA and CDR2 YSLEER. This CDR3 has 16 residues. In DNA, the CDR3 is TGCGCCAGCAGCCAAGATTATGGGACTACAGAAGAGACCCAGTACTTC. Protein sequence: CASSQDYGTTEETQYF.

In the case of this clonotype: An end of the junction does not agree with germline; a read error may underlie this. J is TRBJ2-7 and V is TRBV13; perhaps TRBD1 as D (6 bases). Looked up from germline, CDR1 is PRHDT and CDR2 is FYEKMQ (reference sequence). The CDR3 has 13 amino acids. The chain's CDR3 is CASSSGTQYERYF. The CDR3 DNA reads TGTGCCAGCAGCTCCGGGACACAGTACGAGCGGTACTTC.

This clonotype was observed at least ten times. The chain combines TRBV12-3 or TRBV12-4 with TRBJ2-3; D is unresolved. The germline V and J ends were trimmed by 2 bases and 6 bases, with 6 bases remaining between them. The CDR3 loop spans 12 amino acids. In DNA, the CDR3 is TGTGCCAGCAGTTTACGTCCCGATACGCAGTATTTT. Protein sequence: CASSLRPDTQYF.

On this clonotype itself: A much bigger clone sits one base away, suggesting this may be a read error. The V and J genes are TRBV5-6 and TRBJ2-5; D is possibly TRBD2 (6 bases). The CDR3 contains 14 residues. Germline loops: CDR1 SGHDT, CDR2 YYEEEE. V was trimmed by 7 bases and J by 2 bases, leaving 15 bases between them. The CDR3 region has the DNA TGTGCCAGCCGCCCGGGACTGAAACAAGAGACCCAGTACTTC. Translating gives CASRPGLKQETQYF.

Only a few counts were recorded for this clonotype. This chain uses TRBV27 with TRBJ2-3, with D tentatively TRBD2 (6 bases). The CDR3 extends over 18 amino acids. CDR1 MNHEY and CDR2 SMNVEV come from the germline V gene (reference sequence). The V end was cut by 5 bases, the J end by 2 bases, with 23 bases between. Here the CDR3 reads CASSPSPSGREFTDTQYF. The CDR3 coding sequence is TGTGCCAGCAGTCCGTCCCCTTCGGGGCGGGAATTCACAGATACGCAGTATTTT.

V usage is TRBV27 and J usage is TRBJ2-3; D is unresolved. The V end lost 11 bases, the J end lost 6 bases, and 9 bases lay between the germline ends. The CDR3 is 10 residues long. Germline-derived CDR1 and CDR2 are MNHEY and SMNVEV (reference sequence). CDR3 sequence reads: CAVGRDTQYF. Written as DNA, the CDR3 is TGTGCCGTGGGTAGGGATACGCAGTATTTT.

The chain carries TRBV9 and TRBJ2-1; D gene unclear. Germline V gives CDR1 SGDLS, CDR2 YYNGEE. V dropped 1 base and J dropped 1 base, with 9 bases sitting between them. The CDR3 runs to 15 residues. This CDR3 is CASSVMTVSYNEQFF. The CDR3 bases are TGTGCCAGCAGCGTAATGACGGTATCCTACAATGAGCAGTTCTTC.

This clonotype was found a few times. The chain couples TRBV11-2 to TRBJ2-3; D gene ambiguous. The ends were cut back, 5 bases at V and 6 bases at J, with 6 bases in the middle. In germline, CDR1 is SGHAT, CDR2 FQNNGV. The CDR3 has 11 residues. The CDR3 is CASSPRDTQYF. The CDR3 nucleotides read TGTGCCAGCAGCCCCCGGGATACGCAGTATTTT.

This clonotype was counted many times. The V call is TRBV9, the J call TRBJ2-7, with 7 bases identical to TRBD2. V trimming: 3 bases; J trimming: 0 bases; junction bases outside the gene matches: 6. In germline, CDR1 is SGDLS, CDR2 YYNGEE. This CDR3 contains 15 residues. In nucleotides, the CDR3 is TGTGCCAGCAGCGGGGGAGGGGTCGACTCCTACGAGCAGTACTTC. Translated: CASSGGGVDSYEQYF.

The table lists this clonotype with a few counts. The V and J genes are TRBV20-1 and TRBJ2-7; D may be TRBD2 (6 bases). This CDR3 region has 14 residues. Per germline, CDR1 DFQATT and CDR2 SNEGSKA (reference sequence). V was pared by 0 bases and J by 2 bases, with 11 bases between. The CDR3 reads CSARDQAGPYEQYF. The CDR3 nucleotides read TGCAGTGCTAGAGATCAGGCGGGACCCTACGAGCAGTACTTC.

On this clonotype: A much larger clone is a single base away; this may be a read error. This rearrangement joins TRBV6-2 or TRBV6-3 to TRBJ1-5, with TRBD1 identical over 7 bases. Trimming at V came to 3 bases and at J to 6 bases, leaving 8 bases not matched to a gene. The CDR3 contains 15 residues. Germline-derived CDR1 and CDR2 are MNHEY and SVGEGT. The CDR3 is CASSYRPAGGQPQHF. For the CDR3, the DNA is TGTGCCAGCAGTTATCGCCCCGCAGGGGGTCAGCCCCAGCATTTT.

About this clonotype: The junction departs from germline at one end; a sequencing error may be responsible. The genes are TRBV3-1 and TRBJ2-1; 7 nucleotides align to TRBD2. Germline V lookup: CDR1 LGHDT, CDR2 YNNKEL (reference sequence). The CDR3 consists of 16 residues. The CDR3 is CVSRSIVGTNSNEQFF. The CDR3 DNA follows: TGTGTCAGCAGGTCCATCGTAGGGACTAATTCCAATGAGCAGTTCTTC.

The sample holds one count of this clonotype. Just one base apart from a much larger clone, this may be a read error. The chain uses TRBV4-3 and TRBJ2-1; 7 positions match TRBD1. There are 13 residues in the CDR3. Germline V lookup: CDR1 LGHNA, CDR2 YSLEER. CDR3 amino acids: CASSPWTGYYLLF. In DNA, the CDR3 is TGCGCCAGCAGCCCCTGGACAGGCTATTATCTGCTCTTC.

There are a few counts of this clonotype. The chain has TRBV7-9 and TRBJ2-1; no definite D call. The germline V gene encodes CDR1 SEHNR and CDR2 FQNEAQ (reference sequence). The germline V and J ends were trimmed by 10 bases and 5 bases, with 12 bases remaining between them. This CDR3 has 12 residues. CDR3 loop: CATQGVDNEQFF. The CDR3 region has the DNA TGTGCCACCCAAGGCGTGGACAATGAGCAGTTCTTC. The full variable domain, its missing parts supplied by reference TRBV7-9 and TRBJ2-1, is DTGVSQNPRHKITKRGQNVTFRCDPISEHNRLYWYRQTLGQGPEFLTYFQNEAQLEKSRLLSDRFSAERPKGSFSTLEIQRTEQGDSAMYLCATQGVDNEQFFGPGTRLTVL.

In the case of this clonotype: Just one base apart from a much larger clone, this may be a read error. The chain is built from TRBV6-5 and TRBJ2-7; a weak D match, TRBD1 (5 bases). Germline-derived CDR1 and CDR2 are MNHEY and SVGAGI. The CDR3 runs 15 residues. CDR3 nucleotides: TGTGCCAGCAGTTACTCGGGGCAGTTAGCCTACGAGGAGTACTTC. Translating it yields CASSYSGQLAYEEYF.

This clonotype was observed a few times. The V gene is TRBV6-5, the J gene TRBJ2-3; D unresolved. V shed 6 bases and J shed 2 bases, with 9 bases lying between them. Germline CDR1 reads MNHEY; CDR2 reads SVGAGI. This CDR3 has 13 residues. CDR3 loop: CASSWRSTDTQYF. CDR3 in DNA: TGTGCCAGCAGCTGGCGGTCCACAGATACGCAGTATTTT.

In its sample, this clonotype was seen a few times. This chain links TRBV9 with TRBJ1-2; D uncertain. Germline V gene sequence: CDR1 SGDLS, CDR2 YYNGEE. V was shortened by 2 bases and J by 3 bases, with 8 bases between the two germline ends. The CDR3 is 13 amino acids. CDR3 nucleotides: TGTGCCAGCAGCGTCGGCCAGCACTATGGCTACACCTTC. Translated: CASSVGQHYGYTF.

CDR3 sequence (DNA): TGCAGTGCAGCGCTTGGGTACAGGGGAGGCTACGAGCAGTACTTC. The encoded protein is CSAALGYRGGYEQYF. V and J are TRBV20-1 and TRBJ2-7; tentatively, D is TRBD1 (7 bases). CDR1 DFQATT and CDR2 SNEGSKA come from the germline V gene (reference sequence). V was clipped by 6 bases and J by 3 bases, with 21 bases between them. The CDR3 length is 15 residues.

In this sample, this clonotype turned up a few times. The chain links TRBV10-3 to TRBJ1-5; possibly TRBD1 for D (6 bases). Between the trimmed V and J ends, which lost 0 bases and 2 bases, there was a span of 8 bases. CDR3 size: 15 residues. Germline CDR1 is ENHRY and CDR2 is SYGVKD. CDR3: CAISESGGRNQPQHF. The CDR3 DNA reads as TGTGCCATCAGTGAGTCGGGGGGGCGCAATCAGCCCCAGCATTTT.

This clonotype was seen many times. This rearrangement joins TRBV27 to TRBJ1-5; no clear D. The V gene lost 2 bases and the J gene lost 6 bases, with 14 bases spanning the gap. Germline CDR1 is MNHEY and CDR2 is SMNVEV (reference sequence). The CDR3 covers 15 residues. This CDR3 is CASSLHARGAQPQHF. The CDR3 DNA reads as TGTGCCAGCAGTTTACACGCAAGAGGAGCTCAGCCCCAGCATTTT.

Note on this clonotype: With a much larger clone just one base away, this may be a read error. The CDR3 carries no conserved terminal phenylalanine or tryptophan, so it likely arises from a read error. The chain joins TRBV7-6 to TRBJ2-2; 9 bases match TRBD2. V lost 5 bases and J lost 6; bases outside the gene matches: 13. Germline assignment: CDR1 SGHVS and CDR2 FNYEAQ. The CDR3 consists of 17 residues. The CDR3 spells CASSPPGTSHYAGELFS. The CDR3, as DNA: TGTGCCAGCAGCCCACCCGGGACTAGCCATTATGCCGGGGAGCTGTTTTCT.

This clonotype was counted a few times. The chain carries TRBV6-1 and TRBJ1-5; D remains unclear. The CDR3 runs to 12 residues. The germline V gene has CDR1 MNHNS and CDR2 SASEGT. Trimming took off 10 bases at V and 6 bases at J, with 13 bases between the two ends. The DNA for the CDR3 is TGTGCCACCCACCGTCCGCCTCAGCCCCAGCATTTT. Its translation: CATHRPPQPQHF.

This clonotype has at least ten counts. The gene calls are TRBV4-2 and TRBJ2-1; 8 bases match TRBD2. CDR3 size: 16 residues. Germline CDR1 is LGHNA and CDR2 is YNFKEQ. V was clipped by 0 bases and J by 2 bases; unmatched bases: 3. CDR3 nucleotides: TGTGCCAGCAGCCAAGAAGACGGGAGGGCCTACAATGAGCAGTTCTTC. Amino acid sequence: CASSQEDGRAYNEQFF.